The present TCR beta chain was sequenced within a study of blood T cell repertoires in COVID-19 (dated by TCRdb to the early 2020s). Notes on the research overall: The collaborator samples originated in the United States, Italy and Spain and spanned the acute and convalescent phases of COVID-19. The prospective study material was composed of cDNA or gDNA derived from T cells, B-cell-depleted T cells, or PBMCs. Where available, HLA class I and class II types were taken from metadata supplied by the sample provider and were not determined by assay-based typing. The samples were drawn from two sources: the first 160 participants of the ongoing ImmuneRACE study, and 950 to 1,500 subjects contributed by 6 global collaborators. Sample metadata almost always included a de-identified subject ID, COVID-19 status, age in years and sex. The repertoires were released in a freely available public database intended as a resource for research on the immune response to SARS-CoV-2. Deeply sampled blood TCRbeta repertoires from subjects exposed to, actively infected with, or recovered from COVID-19 were included in the dataset.

General study outcomes and caveats: The amount of clinical and demographic metadata varied by source and participant and was provided uncurated.

Compared with germline, V lacks 2 bases and J lacks 6 bases; bases without a gene match: 6. CDR3 length: 15 amino acids, cysteine to phenylalanine. Only the CDR3 region is kept as DNA, spanning 45 bases read in frame from base 1. The germline V gene gives CDR1 as ENHRY and CDR2 as SYGVKD. Enrolling through a virtual design, the prospective study's participants ranged in age from about 18 to 89 years and lived across roughly 24 United States geographic areas. Cohort assignment in the prospective study relied on participant-reported clinical history from a screening survey and a study questionnaire. In the prospective study, whole blood, serum and a nasopharyngeal or oropharyngeal swab were collected from each participant by mobile phlebotomists. Prospective study participants could optionally give additional blood draws and questionnaires over a roughly 2-month period. Prospective study blood samples were shipped either frozen or at room temperature before DNA extraction.

TCRbeta CDR3 regions were amplified from genomic DNA using the immunoSEQ Assay, a bias-controlled multiplex PCR. The authors' analysis ran thus. Within the assay, amplification of reference gene primers was used to estimate how many nucleated cells each sample contained. To quantify the absolute abundance of each unique TCRbeta CDR3 rearrangement, sequence reads were collapsed and filtered. Productive Simpson clonality was computed per sample as the square root of Simpson's diversity index over productive rearrangements. Drawn from immuneACCESS, this table holds only the in-frame rearrangements with V and J called that TCRdb kept. Clones are partly lost; checked studies trace under half to an unresolved V gene and leave the rest unexplained. V and J calls plus clone size are reproduced from that table; the DNA served to infer D and trimming. The sample has hundreds of thousands of clones on record, around 85% of them singletons. Jointly, the top ten make up around 3.3% of the sample.

In the case of this clone: The target of this receptor is not known. Base qualities are not provided; no much larger clone lies one nucleotide away.

This receptor was identified in a woman in her thirties or forties with acute COVID-19. Here the chain combines TRBV10-3 and TRBJ2-1; TRBD1 aligns with 8 central bases. Sequencing input: PBMCs or T cells enriched from blood (not recorded which). The CDR3 loop reads CAISELGQGSNEQFF. Here is the DNA: TGTGCCATCAGTGAGCTAGGACAGGGTTCCAATGAGCAGTTCTTC.